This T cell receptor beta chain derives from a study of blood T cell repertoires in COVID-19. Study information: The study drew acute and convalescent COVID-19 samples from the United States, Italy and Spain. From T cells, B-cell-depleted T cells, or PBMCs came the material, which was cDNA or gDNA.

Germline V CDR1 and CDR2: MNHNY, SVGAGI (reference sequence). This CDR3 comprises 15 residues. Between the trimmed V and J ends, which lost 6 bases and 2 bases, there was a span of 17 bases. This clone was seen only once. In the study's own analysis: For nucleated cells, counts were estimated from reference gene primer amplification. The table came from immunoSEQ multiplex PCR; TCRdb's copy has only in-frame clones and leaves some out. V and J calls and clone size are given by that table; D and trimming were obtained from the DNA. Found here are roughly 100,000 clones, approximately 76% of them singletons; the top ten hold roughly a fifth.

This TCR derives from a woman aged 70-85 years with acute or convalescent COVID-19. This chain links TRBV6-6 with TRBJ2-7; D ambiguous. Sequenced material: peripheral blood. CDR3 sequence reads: CASSPYSLSAYEQYF. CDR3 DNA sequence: TGTGCCAGCAGCCCATACTCGCTATCCGCCTACGAGCAGTACTTC.